These T cell receptor beta chains were read from a single sample in a study of control samples from healthy donors and cancer patients. Generated by immunoSEQ multiplex PCR, the TCRdb table keeps only in-frame clones and is missing some. The data hold 130,000 or so clones, with 88% observed a single time. Sequenced input: blood. The receptors were gathered from a man aged 50 or older in good health. The CDR3 runs from the conserved cysteine through the conserved F or W. A D gene is named only where the DNA matches it firmly. Rows may omit the clone size; those that give it use once, few, many or a size class.

d_gene	v_gene	j_gene	abundance	CDR3nt	CDR3aa
TRBD1	TRBV18	TRBJ2-7	NA	TGTGCCAGCTCACGCGACAGGGAGCGGCATAACGAGCAGTACTTC	CASSRDRERHNEQYF
NA	TRBV15	TRBJ2-1	NA	TGTGCCACCAGCAGACTAACCGACAGCCCCTTGCAGTTCTTC	CATSRLTDSPLQFF
NA	TRBV29-1	TRBJ2-3	NA	TGCAGCGTTGGTTACAGGGCAGATACGCAGTATTTT	CSVGYRADTQYF
TRBD2	TRBV28	TRBJ2-2	NA	TGTGCCAGCAGTTCCAACCCAGGGACTAGCGGGGGGACTAACACCGGGGAGCTGTTTTTT	CASSSNPGTSGGTNTGELFF
TRBD2	TRBV4-1	TRBJ2-1	NA	TGCGCCAGCAGCCATTTAGGACTAGCGGACGTCGGAGAGCAGTTCTTC	CASSHLGLADVGEQFF
NA	TRBV6-2/TRBV6-3	TRBJ1-5	NA	TGTGCCAGCAGTTACTCGAAAGATTCTCAGCATTTT	CASSYSKDSQHF
NA	TRBV11-2	TRBJ2-3	NA	TGTGCCAGCAGCCGACACCAGATCCAGGGTTCAGATACGCAGTATTTT	CASSRHQIQGSDTQYF
NA	TRBV3-1/TRBV3-2	TRBJ1-3	NA	TGTGCCAGCAGCCATTCACAGAGCTCTGGAAACACCATATATTTT	CASSHSQSSGNTIYF
NA	TRBV30	TRBJ1-1	NA	TGTGCCTGGAGTTCAAACCTAAACACTGAAGCTTTCTTT	CAWSSNLNTEAFF
NA	TRBV5-4	TRBJ1-2	NA	TGTGCCAGCAGCCGACGGGACAAACATGGCTACACCTTC	CASSRRDKHGYTF
NA	TRBV3-1/TRBV3-2	TRBJ1-2	NA	TGTGCCAGCAGCCTCTCGACAGGCGGCTACACCTTC	CASSLSTGGYTF
TRBD2	TRBV5-1	TRBJ2-1	NA	TGCGCCAGCAGCTTGAAAGGAGATAGCGGGGGGGCTAAATATGAGCAGTTCTTC	CASSLKGDSGGAKYEQFF
NA	TRBV5-1	TRBJ2-7	NA	TGCGCCAGCACCCCTGAAGGGGCGCAGACCTACGAGCAGTACTTC	CASTPEGAQTYEQYF
NA	TRBV28	TRBJ2-4	NA	TGTGCCAGCAGTTTTTCCTCGACAGGAAACATTCAGTACTTC	CASSFSSTGNIQYF
NA	TRBV6-1	TRBJ1-5	NA	TGTGCCGTCCGTCAGGGGAACAATCAGCCCCAGCATTTT	CAVRQGNNQPQHF
NA	TRBV9	TRBJ1-5	NA	TGTGCCAGCAGCGTAGGGCGGGATAATCAGCCCCAGCATTTT	CASSVGRDNQPQHF
NA	TRBV18	TRBJ2-1	NA	TGTGCCAGCTCATCAGGACAGTATGAGCAGTTCTTC	CASSSGQYEQFF
TRBD1	TRBV28	TRBJ1-6	NA	TGTGCCAGCGGAGGGGGCGGGGGGGATAATTCACCCCTCCACTTT	CASGGGGGDNSPLHF
NA	TRBV5-6	TRBJ1-6	NA	TGTGCCAGCAGCTTGAGGGGTTTTAATTCACCCCTCCACTTT	CASSLRGFNSPLHF
NA	TRBV7-6	TRBJ2-1	NA	TGTGCCAGCAGCCTAGGGGAAACAACCTACAATGAGCAGTTCTTC	CASSLGETTYNEQFF
NA	TRBV5-1	TRBJ2-2	NA	TGCGCCAGCAGCCGCGTCGACAGGAGGAACACCGGGGAGCTGTTTTTT	CASSRVDRRNTGELFF
NA	TRBV6-5	TRBJ2-1	NA	TGTGCCAGCAGGGCGGGTGGAGCTACCTACAATGAGCAGTTCTTC	CASRAGGATYNEQFF
NA	TRBV19	TRBJ1-2	NA	TGTGCCAGTACTCCTCAGGGCTCCAACTATGGCTACACCTTC	CASTPQGSNYGYTF
NA	TRBV11-2	TRBJ2-5	NA	TGTGCCAGCAGCTTAGGAGTAACAGGACAAGAGACCCAGTACTTC	CASSLGVTGQETQYF
TRBD1	TRBV28	TRBJ1-6	NA	TGTGCCAGCAGCACAGGGGGTTCCAGTTATAATTCACCCCTCCACTTT	CASSTGGSSYNSPLHF
NA	TRBV7-9	TRBJ1-4	NA	TGTGCCAGCACCGTCTGGGGTGAAAAACTGTTTTTT	CASTVWGEKLFF
NA	TRBV27	TRBJ2-3	NA	TGTGCCAGCAGTTCCCAACCCACTAGTTTCGATACGCAGTATTTT	CASSSQPTSFDTQYF
NA	TRBV4-1	TRBJ1-3	NA	TGCGCCAGCAGCCAAGAGGGGAGGAGGAACTCTGGAAACACCATATATTTT	CASSQEGRRNSGNTIYF
TRBD1	TRBV19	TRBJ2-7	NA	TGTGCCTGCAGGGGGCACTCCTACGAGCAGTACTTC	CACRGHSYEQYF
TRBD1	TRBV5-1	TRBJ1-5	NA	TGCGCCAGCAGACCGACAGGGTCTAGCAATCAGCCCCAGCATTTT	CASRPTGSSNQPQHF
NA	TRBV2	TRBJ2-3	NA	TGTGCCAGCCCCCTAGCAACCGAGACAGATACGCAGTATTTT	CASPLATETDTQYF
NA	TRBV5-4	TRBJ2-3	NA	TGTGCCAGCAGCGACGTGGGGGCCAGGGATACGCAGTATTTT	CASSDVGARDTQYF
NA	TRBV5-1	TRBJ1-5	once	TGCGCCAGCAGCTTGGAGGGAAGCAGACAGCCCCAGCATTTT	CASSLEGSRQPQHF
TRBD1	TRBV6-5	TRBJ2-1	NA	TGTGCCAGCAGTTACGGGGGGACAGGGGGCTTAGGTGAGCAGTTCTTC	CASSYGGTGGLGEQFF
TRBD2	TRBV6-6	TRBJ2-2	NA	TGTGCCAGCAGTTACTCGAGCCTAGCGGGGTCCGGGGAGCTGTTTTTT	CASSYSSLAGSGELFF
NA	TRBV4-1	TRBJ2-1	NA	TGCGCCAGCAGCCGGGGCGGGGTCTTGGAGCAGTTCTTC	CASSRGGVLEQFF
TRBD2	TRBV5-1	TRBJ2-5	NA	TGCGCCAGCAGCCGTACTAGCGGGGACAAAGGTACCCAGTACTTC	CASSRTSGDKGTQYF
TRBD2	TRBV7-3	TRBJ2-3	NA	TGTGCCAGCAGCTCAGCGGGGGCCCCCACAGATACGCAGTATTTT	CASSSAGAPTDTQYF
NA	TRBV2	TRBJ1-1	NA	TGTGCCAGCAGTGAAGAAGGGGCCTACACTGAAGCTTTCTTT	CASSEEGAYTEAFF
TRBD1	TRBV19	TRBJ2-2	NA	TGTGCCAGTACCAAAAGGGACAGGGGGCGATCCACCGGGGAGCTGTTTTTT	CASTKRDRGRSTGELFF
NA	TRBV6-6	TRBJ1-2	NA	TGTGCCAGCAGTTACCTCTCGAGGGATGGCTACACCTTC	CASSYLSRDGYTF
NA	TRBV5-1	TRBJ2-1	NA	TGCGCCAGCAGCTTGGTTGCGGGTGAGCAGTTCTTC	CASSLVAGEQFF
TRBD1	TRBV9	TRBJ1-2	NA	TGTGCCAGCAGCGTAGCGCGGACAGGGGGGAGCTTAGGCTACACCTTC	CASSVARTGGSLGYTF
NA	TRBV19	TRBJ1-1	NA	TGTGCCAGTAGTATGGTCGGGGGCACTGAAGCTTTCTTT	CASSMVGGTEAFF
NA	TRBV3-1/TRBV3-2	TRBJ1-2	NA	TGTGCCAGCAGCCAACCTTACAGGAGGCCGTCCGATGGCTACACCTTC	CASSQPYRRPSDGYTF
TRBD1	TRBV18	TRBJ2-5	NA	TGTGCCAGCTCACCCGGGACAGCCGGAGAGACCCAGTACTTC	CASSPGTAGETQYF
NA	TRBV11-3	TRBJ2-1	NA	TGTGCCAGCAGCTTAGCCTCGACAGGTGGGGCCAATGAGCAGTTCTTC	CASSLASTGGANEQFF
NA	TRBV7-9	TRBJ2-7	NA	TGTGCCAGCAGCTTAGGTGGGATTTCCTACGAGCAGTACTTC	CASSLGGISYEQYF
NA	TRBV18	TRBJ2-4	NA	TGTGCCAGCTCCAACCAGGGGATCCGAGAAAACATTCAGTACTTC	CASSNQGIRENIQYF
TRBD1	TRBV18	TRBJ1-2	NA	TGTGCCAGCTCACCCGTCGACTACACCTCGGGACAGGATGGCTACACCTTC	CASSPVDYTSGQDGYTF
TRBD1	TRBV5-1	TRBJ2-7	NA	TGCGCCAGCAGCCCGGACAGGGCGACTACTGGAGACGAGCAGTACTTC	CASSPDRATTGDEQYF
NA	TRBV9	TRBJ1-3	few	TGTGCCAGCAGCGTAGGCAGCGTCCCACTCTCTGGAAACACCATATATTTT	CASSVGSVPLSGNTIYF
TRBD2	TRBV6-4	TRBJ2-3	once	TGTGCCAGCAGTGAAAGCGGGGGGGCCACAGATACGCAGTATTTT	CASSESGGATDTQYF